The 14 T cell receptor beta chains below all came from one sample that was sequenced in a study of response to subunit inactivated influenza vaccine. Each CDR3 protein is one row after TCRdb ran MiXCR on the RT-PCR reads. The table shows just under 550,000 distinct CDR3 sequences, with approximately 20% occurring only once. These data are also associated with another study on T cells expressing NK-cell markers. From that second work: As the method of synthesis, 5'RACE template switching with UMIs yielded TCR beta cDNA.

The specimen comprised CD4+ T cells sorted from PBMCs, sampled approximately 12 days after vaccination. Every receptor here comes from a man in his fifties or sixties who received an inactivated influenza vaccine.

The V gene is TRBV12-3 or TRBV12-4, the J gene TRBJ1-1, with D tentatively TRBD1 (6 bases). CDR3 length: 15 residues. Trimming stripped 7 bases from V and 1 base from J, with 16 bases between. CDR3: CASILRGGTNTEAFF. In DNA, the CDR3 is TGTGCCAGCATTCTCCGGGGGGGCACGAACACTGAAGCTTTCTTT.

This clonotype appeared a few times. The genes are TRBV7-2 and TRBJ2-7; D not certain. CDR3 size: 14 residues. The V gene lost 1 base and the J gene lost 0 bases, with 7 bases spanning the gap. Germline CDR1 and CDR2: SGHTA and FQGNSA. CDR3 bases: TGTGCCAGCAGCTTAGTACAGCACTCCTACGAGCAGTACTTC. Translated, it gives CASSLVQHSYEQYF.

The chain combines TRBV5-1 with TRBJ2-5; D is possibly TRBD1 or TRBD2 (6 bases each). Germline V gives CDR1 SGHRS, CDR2 YFSETQ. Between the trimmed V and J ends, which lost 4 bases and 2 bases, there was a span of 15 bases. The CDR3 runs 15 residues. The CDR3 spells CASSAGQNRQETQYF. Here the CDR3 DNA reads TGCGCCAGCAGCGCGGGACAAAATAGACAAGAGACCCAGTACTTC. The whole variable domain, filled in from reference TRBV5-1 and TRBJ2-5, reads KAGVTQTPRYLIKTRGQQVTLSCSPISGHRSVSWYQQTPGQGLQFLFEYFSETQRNKGNFPGRFSGRQFSNSRSEMNVSTLELGDSALYLCASSAGQNRQETQYFGPGTRLLVL.

This clonotype occurred a few times. The chain uses TRBV3-1 and TRBJ2-7; tentative D call: TRBD1 (5 bases). The V gene lost 4 bases and the J gene lost 5 bases, with 15 bases spanning the gap. The CDR3 runs to 14 residues. Per the germline V gene, CDR1 is LGHDT and CDR2 is YNNKEL (reference sequence). The chain's CDR3 is CASSPSFGADEQYF. Written as DNA, the CDR3 is TGTGCCAGCAGCCCCTCATTTGGGGCAGACGAGCAGTACTTC.

The rearrangement links TRBV12-3 or TRBV12-4 to TRBJ2-5; 12 bases match TRBD2. Trimming removed 7 bases from V and 3 bases from J; junction bases left unmatched: 6. The CDR3 contains 15 residues. The CDR3 reads CASTSRLAGEETQYF. CDR3 nucleotide sequence: TGTGCCAGCACCTCACGACTAGCGGGGGAAGAGACCCAGTACTTC.

This rearrangement joins TRBV29-1 to TRBJ2-1; D ambiguous. The CDR3 consists of 12 residues. The ends were cut back, 6 bases at V and 6 bases at J, with 12 bases in the middle. CDR1 SQVTM and CDR2 ANQGSEA come from the germline V gene. The CDR3 DNA reads as TGCAGCGTGCAACGGGTGCTCAATGAGCAGTTCTTC. Amino acids: CSVQRVLNEQFF.

This clonotype has a handful of counts. This CDR3 is CASSLASGSGNEQYF. The CDR3 coding sequence is TGTGCCAGCAGCTTGGCTAGCGGGAGCGGGAACGAGCAGTACTTC. The chain joins TRBV7-2 to TRBJ2-7; 10 bases map to TRBD2. V shed 3 bases, J shed 5 bases, and the junction held 7 bases outside the gene matches. Looked up from germline, CDR1 is SGHTA and CDR2 is FQGNSA. This CDR3 comprises 15 residues.

The CDR3 DNA reads as TGTGCCAGCAGTGCCTATGCAGGGATTAATTATGGCTACACCTTC. As protein: CASSAYAGINYGYTF. The chain joins TRBV25-1 to TRBJ1-2; possible D gene TRBD1, 5 bases. Germline CDR1 and CDR2: MGHDK and SYGVNS. CDR3 length: 15 amino acids. V lost 4 bases and J lost 5, with 17 bases in between.

The chain is built from TRBV6-2 or TRBV6-3 and TRBJ2-7, with 14 bases that match TRBD2. The junction had 8 bases not matched to a gene; V was cut back by 2 bases and J by 5 bases. The length of the CDR3 is 17 residues. Germline V gene lookup returns CDR1 MNHEY and CDR2 SVGEGT. CDR3 coding DNA: TGTGCCAGCAGTTACATCAGCGGGACTAGCGGGAGAAACGAGCAGTACTTC. Its protein is CASSYISGTSGRNEQYF.

The V gene is TRBV20-1, the J gene TRBJ1-5; tentatively, D is TRBD1 (6 bases). V dropped 3 bases and J dropped 2 bases, with 8 bases sitting between them. The CDR3 is made up of 13 amino acids. Germline V gene lookup returns CDR1 DFQATT and CDR2 SNEGSKA (reference sequence). CDR3 protein: CSASPGGNQPQHF. Written as DNA, the CDR3 is TGCAGTGCTAGTCCAGGGGGCAATCAGCCCCAGCATTTT.

V gene TRBV12-3 or TRBV12-4 combines with J gene TRBJ2-7, with D perhaps matching TRBD2 (5 bases). With 3 bases removed from V and 5 bases from J, the gap between germline ends came to 11 bases. This CDR3 contains 13 residues. The DNA for the CDR3 is TGTGCCAGCAGTTTGGAGGTCAAACACGAGCAGTACTTC. Translating gives CASSLEVKHEQYF.

With respect to this clonotype: This may be a read error: a much more frequent sequence differs by one nucleotide. This sequence joins TRBV14 and TRBJ1-2; 7 nucleotides agree with TRBD1. The CDR3 runs 13 residues. Germline CDR1 is SGHDN and CDR2 is FVKESK. CDR3 bases: TGTGCCTGCAGCCCTGGACAGGACTATGGCTACACCTTC. Translated: CACSPGQDYGYTF.

This clonotype has a handful of counts. This sequence joins TRBV20-1 and TRBJ2-7; D is uncertain. CDR1 is DFQATT, CDR2 SNEGSKA, per germline (reference sequence). V was clipped by 4 bases and J by 2 bases, with 6 bases between them. The CDR3 is 11 residues long. Here the CDR3 DNA reads TGCAGTGCTAACAGCCCCTACGAGCAGTACTTC. Amino acids: CSANSPYEQYF.

The gene calls are TRBV27 and TRBJ2-7; the D is unclear. Per the germline V gene, CDR1 is MNHEY and CDR2 is SMNVEV (reference sequence). The CDR3 spans 17 residues. V was shortened by 3 bases and J by 1 base, with 19 bases between the two germline ends. CDR3 protein: CASSLLGHTIRSYEQYF. The CDR3 DNA is TGTGCCAGCAGTTTGTTAGGGCATACCATCCGTTCCTACGAGCAGTACTTC.